The rows below give T cell receptor beta chains drawn from one sample of a study of T cells after posttransplantation cyclophosphamide. Here immunoSEQ multiplex PCR was the method, and the copy in TCRdb shows in-frame clones only, minus some. The sample lists around 17,000 clones; 92% were seen once. The source material was CD4+ T cells sorted from blood, sampled after allogeneic stem cell transplant with posttransplant cyclophosphamide. The receptors come from a male patient between 55 and 70 years old who received an allogeneic stem cell transplant from a related donor and was CMV-positive. Some T cells could come from the graft donor. CDR3s include the opening cysteine and the closing phenylalanine or tryptophan. A D gene is named only where the DNA matches it firmly. Where a row states a size, it is once, few, many or the class of an expanded clone; other rows omit it.

>once|TRBV2|TRBJ2-7|NA
TGTGCCAGCAGGAGGGATTACTCGGCAACCTACGAGCAGTACTTC
CASRRDYSATYEQYF
>once|TRBV2|TRBJ1-5|NA
TGTGCCAGCAGGCAGACAGGCGGCAATCAGCCCCAGCATTTT
CASRQTGGNQPQHF
>NA|TRBV7-2|TRBJ1-1|NA
TGTGCCAGCAGCTTAGGTCCGGGGAACACTGAAGCTTTCTTT
CASSLGPGNTEAFF
>NA|TRBV7-2|TRBJ2-3|NA
TGTGCCAGCAGCTCAGGGCGCACAGATACGCAGTATTTT
CASSSGRTDTQYF
>NA|TRBV7-8|TRBJ1-2|TRBD1
TGTGCCAGCAACCCCGGAGGGGGCCTGCACTATGGCTACACCTTC
CASNPGGGLHYGYTF
>NA|TRBV10-3|TRBJ1-2|NA
TGTGCCATCAGCGTGGGACAAGTAGATGGCTACACCTTC
CAISVGQVDGYTF
>NA|TRBV6-4|TRBJ1-1|NA
TGTGCCAGCAGTGCCGCGACTAACACTGAAGCTTTCTTT
CASSAATNTEAFF
>few|TRBV7-9|TRBJ1-5|NA
TGTGCCAGCAGCCCGATATCGGGGGGCGGTCAGCCCCAGCATTTT
CASSPISGGGQPQHF
>NA|TRBV28|TRBJ1-2|NA
TGTGCCAGCTCCCAGGGGATAGATGGCTACACCTTC
CASSQGIDGYTF
>NA|TRBV6-6|TRBJ2-5|TRBD2
TGTGCCAGCAGTTACTCGAGCGGGGGGCGGACCCAGTACTTC
CASSYSSGGRTQYF
>NA|TRBV28|TRBJ2-7|TRBD1
TGTGCCAGCAGTTTATATCCAGGGGGCACCTACGAGCAGTACTTC
CASSLYPGGTYEQYF
>NA|TRBV4-1|TRBJ2-5|TRBD1
TGCGCCAGCAGCCGACAGGGGTCCCAAGAGACCCAGTACTTC
CASSRQGSQETQYF
>NA|TRBV7-2|TRBJ2-7|TRBD2
TGTGCCAGCAGCTATAGCGGGAGGAATAACGAGCAGTACTTC
CASSYSGRNNEQYF
>NA|TRBV10-3|TRBJ2-5|TRBD1
TGTGCCATCAGTCCGGGACAGGGGGCTGGAGAGACCCAGTACTTC
CAISPGQGAGETQYF
>NA|TRBV7-3|TRBJ2-1|TRBD2
TGTGCCAGCAGCCCTATGCGGGGGGGCCTTAACAATGAGCAGTTCTTC
CASSPMRGGLNNEQFF
>NA|TRBV2|TRBJ2-3|TRBD2
TGTGCCAGCAGTCCCGGGGGCGGGGGGGATGCAGATACGCAGTATTTT
CASSPGGGGDADTQYF
>NA|TRBV7-8|TRBJ2-5|TRBD1
TGTGCCAGCAGCTCCGGACAGGTCCCAGAGACCCAGTACTTC
CASSSGQVPETQYF
>NA|TRBV7-8|TRBJ2-5|NA
TGTGCCAGCAGCTTCCTTGCGGAGACCCAGTACTTC
CASSFLAETQYF
>NA|TRBV7-9|TRBJ2-1|TRBD2
TGTGCCAGCAGCGCATCTAGCGGGGGCCGCGCGAGGCAGTTCTTC
CASSASSGGRARQFF
>NA|TRBV19|TRBJ2-3|NA
TGTGCCAGTAGTACCCCTTGGCGGGGCACAGATACGCAGTATTTT
CASSTPWRGTDTQYF
>NA|TRBV2|TRBJ1-2|TRBD1
TGTGCCAGCATTTACGACAGGGGCTATGGCTACACCTTC
CASIYDRGYGYTF
>NA|TRBV7-2|TRBJ2-1|TRBD2
TGTGCCAGCAGCTTCGGGACCGTCGGGGGGGAGCAGTTCTTC
CASSFGTVGGEQFF
>NA|TRBV5-1|TRBJ2-7|TRBD1
TGCGCCAGCAGCCTACGACTCCTTCCGAGACAGGGGATAATCCCAAACTCCTACGAGCAGTACTTC
CASSLRLLPRQGIIPNSYEQYF
>NA|TRBV30|TRBJ1-6|NA
TGTGCCTGGAGTGTTATCCCAGAATCCCCCCTCCACTTT
CAWSVIPESPLHF
>NA|TRBV7-2|TRBJ1-1|NA
TGTGCCAGCAGCTTAGAGTTGTACGGGGTCGCTTTCTTT
CASSLELYGVAFF
>NA|TRBV7-7|TRBJ2-5|TRBD2
TGTGCCAGCAGCTTAGCGCTGCTAGCGGGGGGGGAGACCCAGTACTTC
CASSLALLAGGETQYF
>once|TRBV5-3|TRBJ1-4|NA
TGTGCCAGAAGCTCCGGGGTCCGGAGAACAACTAATGAAAAACTGTTTTTT
CARSSGVRRTTNEKLFF
>NA|TRBV7-2|TRBJ2-2|TRBD2
TGTGCCAGCAGCTTAGTCGGGCTAGCGGGGACCCTAGCAGGGGAGCTGTTTTTT
CASSLVGLAGTLAGELFF
>NA|TRBV5-1|TRBJ2-2|NA
TGCGCCAGCAGCTCAGGGGATACCCTCGCCGGGGAGCTGTTTTTT
CASSSGDTLAGELFF
>NA|TRBV25-1|TRBJ2-3|NA
TGTGCCAGCACCCTCTCTAACGCAGATACGCAGTATTTT
CASTLSNADTQYF
>NA|TRBV10-1|TRBJ2-3|TRBD2
TGCGCCCGCACCATACCCGGGGGGGAGTTCACAGATACGCAGTATTTT
CARTIPGGEFTDTQYF
>once|TRBV28|TRBJ1-2|TRBD1
TGTGCCAGCAGTCCTCACGGGACAGGGTTGGAGGAGGATGGCTACACCTTC
CASSPHGTGLEEDGYTF
>NA|TRBV27|TRBJ1-2|NA
TGTGCCAGCGGGACTCCGGGTGACTATGGCTACACCTTC
CASGTPGDYGYTF
>NA|TRBV2|TRBJ2-3|TRBD2
TGTGCCAGCTGCTCGGGACTATACACAGATACGCAGTATTTT
CASCSGLYTDTQYF
>NA|TRBV2|TRBJ2-7|TRBD1
TGTGCCACTAGACAGGGCTATAGCTCCTACGAGCAGTACTTC
CATRQGYSSYEQYF
>once|TRBV7-9|TRBJ2-7|NA
TGTGCCAGCAGCTCGTCCAGCGAGCAGTACTTC
CASSSSSEQYF
>once|TRBV18|TRBJ1-2|NA
TGTGCCAGCTCACCCCGGGGGAGTAAGGATGGCTACACCTTC
CASSPRGSKDGYTF